Listed below are T cell receptor beta chains from one sample, sequenced in a study of blood T cell repertoires in COVID-19. Using immunoSEQ multiplex PCR, the repertoire was profiled, and TCRdb retains in-frame clones only, with some absent. The profile shows some 150,000 clones, about 85% of them singletons. Sequenced sample: peripheral blood. The source of these receptors is a man aged 35-49 years with acute or convalescent COVID-19. Each CDR3 is given with its conserved first and last residue. The order of the fields is CDR3 DNA, CDR3 protein, CDR3 length, V gene, J gene, clone size, D gene. D genes are given only for firm matches. Rows give clone size only sometimes, using once, few, many, or a class for an expanded clone.

CDR3nt: TGTGCCAGCAGCCCTGTGGGGGGTGGAGAGCCCCAGCATTTT
CDR3aa: CASSPVGGGEPQHF
len: 14
v_gene: TRBV9
j_gene: TRBJ1-5
abundance: -
d_gene: -

CDR3nt: TGTGCCAGCAGTACGGACAGGGGGCCCGGTCAGCCCCAGCATTTT
CDR3aa: CASSTDRGPGQPQHF
len: 15
v_gene: TRBV6-5
j_gene: TRBJ1-5
abundance: few
d_gene: TRBD1

CDR3nt: TGTGCCACCAGTGTGGGACAGGGGGCGGCTGAAGCTTTCTTT
CDR3aa: CATSVGQGAAEAFF
len: 14
v_gene: TRBV24-1
j_gene: TRBJ1-1
abundance: -
d_gene: TRBD1

CDR3nt: TGTGCCAGCAGCGAGAATGGACACCGTAGCGGTCAGCCCCAGCATTTT
CDR3aa: CASSENGHRSGQPQHF
len: 16
v_gene: TRBV2
j_gene: TRBJ1-5
abundance: -
d_gene: -

CDR3nt: TGTGCCAGCAGTCCGAGGAGGGCTTATGGCTACACCTTC
CDR3aa: CASSPRRAYGYTF
len: 13
v_gene: TRBV27
j_gene: TRBJ1-2
abundance: -
d_gene: -

CDR3nt: TGTGCCAGCAAACTACCGGTTTTTGGGTATGGCTACACCTTC
CDR3aa: CASKLPVFGYGYTF
len: 14
v_gene: TRBV28
j_gene: TRBJ1-2
abundance: -
d_gene: -

CDR3nt: TGTGCCAGCAGCTCTTCTACAGGGACGGGCTACACCTTC
CDR3aa: CASSSSTGTGYTF
len: 13
v_gene: TRBV7-9
j_gene: TRBJ1-2
abundance: -
d_gene: -

CDR3nt: TGTGCCAGCAGTGGCCGCGGGGACAGGGTTAACTATGGCTACACCTTC
CDR3aa: CASSGRGDRVNYGYTF
len: 16
v_gene: TRBV6-1
j_gene: TRBJ1-2
abundance: -
d_gene: TRBD1

CDR3nt: TGTGCCAGCAGCCAAGAGGGACAGAATAATTCACCCCTCCACTTT
CDR3aa: CASSQEGQNNSPLHF
len: 15
v_gene: TRBV3-1/TRBV3-2
j_gene: TRBJ1-6
abundance: -
d_gene: TRBD1

CDR3nt: TGTGCCATCAGTGAGGTCGACACCGACGAGCAGTACTTC
CDR3aa: CAISEVDTDEQYF
len: 13
v_gene: TRBV10-3
j_gene: TRBJ2-7
abundance: -
d_gene: -

CDR3nt: TGTGCCAGCAGCCGGACTTCTTCTGGAAACACCATATATTTT
CDR3aa: CASSRTSSGNTIYF
len: 14
v_gene: TRBV14
j_gene: TRBJ1-3
abundance: -
d_gene: -

CDR3nt: TGTGCCAGCAGTGAAGCGCTTCGGGACAGGGCAGGCGGCTACACCTTC
CDR3aa: CASSEALRDRAGGYTF
len: 16
v_gene: TRBV2
j_gene: TRBJ1-2
abundance: -
d_gene: TRBD1

CDR3nt: TGTGCCAGCAGCGCCAGGGTGGAGGGGGCCAACGTCCTGACTTTC
CDR3aa: CASSARVEGANVLTF
len: 15
v_gene: TRBV7-2
j_gene: TRBJ2-6
abundance: -
d_gene: -

CDR3nt: TGTGCCAGCAGCCCCCGGGACTCGTTCATGAACACTGAAGCTTTCTTT
CDR3aa: CASSPRDSFMNTEAFF
len: 16
v_gene: TRBV4-2
j_gene: TRBJ1-1
abundance: -
d_gene: -

CDR3nt: TGTGCCAGCCAGAGGGACAGGGACTATGGCTACACCTTC
CDR3aa: CASQRDRDYGYTF
len: 13
v_gene: TRBV19
j_gene: TRBJ1-2
abundance: few
d_gene: TRBD1

CDR3nt: TGTGCCAGCAGCGTCTCACAGGGGTATGGCTACACCTTC
CDR3aa: CASSVSQGYGYTF
len: 13
v_gene: TRBV9
j_gene: TRBJ1-2
abundance: -
d_gene: TRBD1

CDR3nt: TGTGCCTGGAGCGGCGGAGGATATTCTTATGGCTACACCTTC
CDR3aa: CAWSGGGYSYGYTF
len: 14
v_gene: TRBV30
j_gene: TRBJ1-2
abundance: -
d_gene: -

CDR3nt: TGTGCCAGCAGCGTAGGAGGGGGCTTTGGCTCTAACTATGGCTACACCTTC
CDR3aa: CASSVGGGFGSNYGYTF
len: 17
v_gene: TRBV9
j_gene: TRBJ1-2
abundance: -
d_gene: TRBD1

CDR3nt: TGCGCCAGCAGCTTGGAGGCGGGGGCTGGAAACACCATATATTTT
CDR3aa: CASSLEAGAGNTIYF
len: 15
v_gene: TRBV5-1
j_gene: TRBJ1-3
abundance: once
d_gene: -

CDR3nt: TGCAGCGTTGAGCGTAACACTGAAGCTTTCTTT
CDR3aa: CSVERNTEAFF
len: 11
v_gene: TRBV29-1
j_gene: TRBJ1-1
abundance: -
d_gene: -

CDR3nt: TGTGCCAGCAGCCAAGACACTTTACCTGGGAGGACGCAGTATTTT
CDR3aa: CASSQDTLPGRTQYF
len: 15
v_gene: TRBV3-1/TRBV3-2
j_gene: TRBJ2-3
abundance: few
d_gene: -

CDR3nt: TGTGCCAGCAGCCTCTCAGGGGGCACTAATGAAAAACTGTTTTTT
CDR3aa: CASSLSGGTNEKLFF
len: 15
v_gene: TRBV7-2
j_gene: TRBJ1-4
abundance: -
d_gene: TRBD1

CDR3nt: TGTGCCAGCAGCTTAGGGGGCCACGGGACCCAGTACTTC
CDR3aa: CASSLGGHGTQYF
len: 13
v_gene: TRBV7-9
j_gene: TRBJ2-5
abundance: once
d_gene: -

CDR3nt: TGCGCCAGCGCGGCGGGGGATTACAATGAGCAGTTCTTC
CDR3aa: CASAAGDYNEQFF
len: 13
v_gene: TRBV10-1
j_gene: TRBJ2-1
abundance: -
d_gene: TRBD2

CDR3nt: TGTGCCAGCAGCTACGGGCAGGGTGCTGGCTACACCTTC
CDR3aa: CASSYGQGAGYTF
len: 13
v_gene: TRBV2
j_gene: TRBJ1-2
abundance: -
d_gene: -

CDR3nt: TGTGCCAGCAGCTTAGCGGGGGGTCCAAACAATGAGCAGTTCTTC
CDR3aa: CASSLAGGPNNEQFF
len: 15
v_gene: TRBV7-2
j_gene: TRBJ2-1
abundance: few
d_gene: -

CDR3nt: TGTGCCAGCAGTCCCTTCTTTCCTCGACTAGCGGGGTCCACAGATACGCAGTATTTT
CDR3aa: CASSPFFPRLAGSTDTQYF
len: 19
v_gene: TRBV27
j_gene: TRBJ2-3
abundance: -
d_gene: TRBD2

CDR3nt: TGTGCCAGCAGCCAACGGACAGGAGCAACTAATGAAAAACTGTTTTTT
CDR3aa: CASSQRTGATNEKLFF
len: 16
v_gene: TRBV14
j_gene: TRBJ1-4
abundance: -
d_gene: TRBD1

CDR3nt: TGTGCCAGCAGCCCGTGGGGAGGGTCTGGCTACACCTTC
CDR3aa: CASSPWGGSGYTF
len: 13
v_gene: TRBV14
j_gene: TRBJ1-2
abundance: -
d_gene: -

CDR3nt: TGTGCCAGCAGCCAATCTAACGAGAGGGCCTCGTCGTTCTTC
CDR3aa: CASSQSNERASSFF
len: 14
v_gene: TRBV3-1/TRBV3-2
j_gene: TRBJ2-1
abundance: -
d_gene: -

CDR3nt: TGTGCCAGCAGTCCGAGCGGGGGGGCTTACGAGCAGTACTTC
CDR3aa: CASSPSGGAYEQYF
len: 14
v_gene: TRBV3-1/TRBV3-2
j_gene: TRBJ2-7
abundance: -
d_gene: TRBD2

CDR3nt: TGTGCCACCAGTGCTACGACTAGCGGGGGGGCCGGACAAGAGACCCAGTACTTC
CDR3aa: CATSATTSGGAGQETQYF
len: 18
v_gene: TRBV24-1
j_gene: TRBJ2-5
abundance: -
d_gene: TRBD2

CDR3nt: TGTGCCAGCAGTAGGGGACAGGGAAGGAACACTGAAGCTTTCTTT
CDR3aa: CASSRGQGRNTEAFF
len: 15
v_gene: TRBV6-5
j_gene: TRBJ1-1
abundance: few
d_gene: TRBD1

CDR3nt: TGTGCCAGCAGCTTAGCTCGGGGAAAGTCCTACAATGAGCAGTTCTTC
CDR3aa: CASSLARGKSYNEQFF
len: 16
v_gene: TRBV7-9
j_gene: TRBJ2-1
abundance: -
d_gene: -

CDR3nt: TGTGCCAGCAGCCACGCATCAGGGAACACTGAAGCTTTCTTT
CDR3aa: CASSHASGNTEAFF
len: 14
v_gene: TRBV3-1/TRBV3-2
j_gene: TRBJ1-1
abundance: -
d_gene: -

CDR3nt: TGTGCCAGCAGCTTAGCCAAGGGACAGGGCTACGAGCAGTACTTC
CDR3aa: CASSLAKGQGYEQYF
len: 15
v_gene: TRBV7-9
j_gene: TRBJ2-7
abundance: -
d_gene: TRBD1

CDR3nt: TGTGCCAGCAGCTCCCCGGGACAGGGGAATTCACCCCTCCACTTT
CDR3aa: CASSSPGQGNSPLHF
len: 15
v_gene: TRBV5-4
j_gene: TRBJ1-6
abundance: -
d_gene: TRBD1

CDR3nt: TGTGCCAGCATCCTACTAGCGGGGGTCACAGATACGCAGTATTTT
CDR3aa: CASILLAGVTDTQYF
len: 15
v_gene: TRBV25-1
j_gene: TRBJ2-3
abundance: -
d_gene: TRBD2

CDR3nt: TGTGCCAGCAGTTACTCGACGCTCAGGGGTAATTCACCCCTCCACTTT
CDR3aa: CASSYSTLRGNSPLHF
len: 16
v_gene: TRBV6-5
j_gene: TRBJ1-6
abundance: -
d_gene: -

CDR3nt: TGTGCCAGCAGTGACTCGGCTAGCGGACACACCGGGGAGCTGTTTTTT
CDR3aa: CASSDSASGHTGELFF
len: 16
v_gene: TRBV6-4
j_gene: TRBJ2-2
abundance: -
d_gene: TRBD2

CDR3nt: TGTGCCACCAGCAGAGTGGGACAGGGAGCTTTCTTT
CDR3aa: CATSRVGQGAFF
len: 12
v_gene: TRBV15
j_gene: TRBJ1-1
abundance: -
d_gene: TRBD1

CDR3nt: TGTGCCAGTAGAAGAACAGGGACCAGCCTCTCTGGGGCCAACGTCCTGACTTTC
CDR3aa: CASRRTGTSLSGANVLTF
len: 18
v_gene: TRBV19
j_gene: TRBJ2-6
abundance: -
d_gene: -

CDR3nt: TGTGCCAGCAGCCAAAGCGACGGAAACTATGGCTACACCTTC
CDR3aa: CASSQSDGNYGYTF
len: 14
v_gene: TRBV3-1/TRBV3-2
j_gene: TRBJ1-2
abundance: -
d_gene: -

CDR3nt: TGTGCCAGCAGCTTGGAGGCAGGGGAAGAGACCCAGTACTTC
CDR3aa: CASSLEAGEETQYF
len: 14
v_gene: TRBV5-4
j_gene: TRBJ2-5
abundance: -
d_gene: -

CDR3nt: TGTGCCAGCAGTGACTCGTTGGAGTTTTGGCAAACACCAAGCCAGCCCCAGCATTTT
CDR3aa: CASSDSLEFWQTPSQPQHF
len: 19
v_gene: TRBV6-4
j_gene: TRBJ1-5
abundance: -
d_gene: -

CDR3nt: TGTGCCAGCAGACCGGACAGAGGACGGGAGCTGTTTTTT
CDR3aa: CASRPDRGRELFF
len: 13
v_gene: TRBV12-3/TRBV12-4
j_gene: TRBJ2-2
abundance: -
d_gene: -